These T cell receptor beta chains were read from a single sample in a study of blood T cell repertoires in COVID-19. Data came from immunoSEQ multiplex PCR; TCRdb stores just in-frame clones and leaves some out. Of about 69,000 clones listed, 75% to 90% are singletons. Sequenced input: peripheral blood. These receptors all stem from a middle-aged man with COVID-19, enrolled during active disease. Both conserved end residues are part of each CDR3. Each record gives: D gene, clone size, J gene, V gene, CDR3 protein, CDR3 DNA. The D gene is left open where the match is weak. Clone size is given for some rows only: seen once, a few or many times, or a class if the clone is expanded.

TRBD2 - TRBJ2-3 TRBV4-1 CASSQFGLASPDTQYF TGCGCCAGCAGCCAATTCGGACTAGCGTCCCCAGATACGCAGTATTTT
TRBD2 - TRBJ2-5 TRBV5-1 CASSGTSGQETQYF TGCGCCAGCTCCGGGACTAGCGGACAAGAGACCCAGTACTTC
TRBD2 - TRBJ2-1 TRBV7-2 CASSLSVGGGTNEQFF TGTGCCAGCAGCTTAAGTGTCGGCGGGGGAACCAATGAGCAGTTCTTC
- - TRBJ2-2 TRBV5-1 CASSFGGVSTGELFF TGCGCCAGCAGCTTCGGCGGGGTTAGTACCGGGGAGCTGTTTTTT
- few TRBJ1-4 TRBV4-1 CASSRREAQAKLFF TGCGCCAGCAGCCGCAGGGAGGCCCAGGCAAAACTGTTTTTT
- - TRBJ1-5 TRBV18 CASSPGVGASNQPQHF TGTGCCAGCTCACCAGGAGTGGGGGCTAGCAATCAGCCCCAGCATTTT
- once TRBJ1-4 TRBV2 CASSERGLSEKLFF TGTGCCAGCAGTGAACGAGGGTTATCGGAAAAACTGTTTTTT
- - TRBJ2-1 TRBV2 CASSEGLPGNYNEQFF TGTGCCAGCAGTGAAGGCCTTCCGGGAAACTACAATGAGCAGTTCTTC
- - TRBJ1-6 TRBV5-1 CASTSGTHNSPLHF TGCGCCAGCACCTCAGGAACCCATAATTCACCCCTCCACTTT
- - TRBJ1-2 TRBV4-1 CASSRQSSSNYGYTF TGCGCCAGCAGCCGACAGTCCTCTAGTAACTATGGCTACACCTTC